Shown below are 2 T cell receptor beta chains from a single sample sequenced in a study of T cell responses to AZD1222 COVID-19 vaccine. Method: immunoSEQ multiplex PCR; TCRdb's copy keeps in-frame clones and lacks some. The table shows 85,000 to 100,000 clones, with around nine tenths occurring only once. Sequences were derived from peripheral blood, sampled on day 0 of AZD1222 vaccination. Receptors originate from an adult in good health.

The chain has TRBV9 and TRBJ1-3; unclear D gene. CDR1 is SGDLS, CDR2 YYNGEE, per germline. V was shortened by 0 bases and J by 0 bases, with 7 bases between the two germline ends. There are 15 residues in the CDR3. As DNA, the CDR3 is TGTGCCAGCAGCGTAGAGGGCACCTCTGGAAACACCATATATTTT. Protein product: CASSVEGTSGNTIYF.

The rearrangement links TRBV9 to TRBJ2-1; 7 nucleotides agree with TRBD2. The CDR3 runs to 14 residues. The V gene end was trimmed by 4 bases and the J gene end by 9 bases; junction bases not matched to a gene: 10. The germline gives CDR1 SGDLS, CDR2 YYNGEE. The CDR3 protein is CASSLVAGGVEQFF. The DNA for the CDR3 is TGTGCCAGCAGCTTGGTAGCGGGCGGGGTTGAGCAGTTCTTC.